A selection of T cell receptor beta chains follows, all from one sample in a study of blood T cell repertoires in COVID-19. Measured with immunoSEQ multiplex PCR; TCRdb has only the in-frame clones, and not every one. The top ten hold about 0.86% of the sample, which has roughly 400,000 clones, more than 85% seen once. Material for sequencing was PBMCs or T cells enriched from blood (not recorded which). The receptor source for this set is a woman aged 40 to 50 who had been exposed to COVID-19. Each CDR3 is given with its conserved first and last residue. A D gene is named only where the DNA matches it firmly. Expanded clones are given a class, and other clones once, few, many or no size at all.

v_gene	abundance	d_gene	j_gene	CDR3nt	CDR3aa
TRBV7-2	NA	NA	TRBJ1-1	TGTGCCAGCAGCTTAGTGCCGAGAGGGACTGAAGCTTTCTTT	CASSLVPRGTEAFF
TRBV5-3	NA	NA	TRBJ1-5	TGTGCCAGAAGCTTGGGACGGAGTTTGAAGCCCCAGCATTTT	CARSLGRSLKPQHF
TRBV19	NA	NA	TRBJ1-5	TGTGCCAGTAGTATTCCAGAGGAAGGAAATCAGCCCCAGCATTTT	CASSIPEEGNQPQHF
TRBV14	once	NA	TRBJ2-7	TGTGCCAGCAGCCCAAAGAGCGAGCAGTACTTC	CASSPKSEQYF
TRBV27	NA	TRBD1	TRBJ1-1	TGTGCCAGCAGTTGGCTGTTCAGGGGGCGGGACACTGAAGCTTTCTTT	CASSWLFRGRDTEAFF
TRBV29-1	NA	NA	TRBJ1-2	TGCAGCACCAGGAGGACAGACTATGGCTACACCTTC	CSTRRTDYGYTF
TRBV30	NA	NA	TRBJ1-4	TGTGCCTGGAGTGGTGACAGTTGGAATGAAAAACTGTTTTTT	CAWSGDSWNEKLFF
TRBV5-1	few	TRBD2	TRBJ2-7	TGCGCCAGCAGCCCAGCGGGGGGGACCTCCGAGCAGTACTTC	CASSPAGGTSEQYF
TRBV2	NA	NA	TRBJ2-3	TGTGCCAGCAGAGCCCAAGGGAGAGGCCCAGATACGCAGTATTTT	CASRAQGRGPDTQYF
TRBV6-5	once	TRBD1	TRBJ1-2	TGTGCCAGCAGCCTATCGACAGGGGGCGCATATGGCTACACCTTC	CASSLSTGGAYGYTF
TRBV12-3/TRBV12-4	NA	NA	TRBJ1-3	TGTGCCAGCAGTTTACAACAGGGAAACACCATATATTTT	CASSLQQGNTIYF
TRBV6-5	NA	TRBD1	TRBJ2-5	TGTGCCAGCAGTTCCTCAGGGGGAACCCAGTACTTC	CASSSSGGTQYF
TRBV5-1	NA	TRBD1	TRBJ2-7	TGCGCCAGCAGCTTTTCACAGGGGGGCTACGAGCAGTACTTC	CASSFSQGGYEQYF
TRBV15	NA	TRBD2	TRBJ2-4	TGTGCCGCGGGGCGGGGGGCCGCAGTAGCCAAAAACATTCAGTACTTC	CAAGRGAAVAKNIQYF
TRBV30	NA	TRBD1	TRBJ1-5	TGTGCCCAGCCCCGCAAACACGACAGGGTCAAGCGTCAGCCCCAGCATTTT	CAQPRKHDRVKRQPQHF
TRBV2	NA	TRBD2	TRBJ2-1	TGTGCCAGCAGTAGAGATAGCGGGGGGGCCTATGAGCAGTTCTTC	CASSRDSGGAYEQFF
TRBV5-1	NA	TRBD1	TRBJ1-6	TGCGCCAGCAGCTCCCTAGGGGGCAATTCACCCCTCCACTTT	CASSSLGGNSPLHF
TRBV5-1	NA	TRBD1	TRBJ1-3	TGCGCCAGCAGCTTTACGGGACAGAGGGTTTCTGGAAACACCATATATTTT	CASSFTGQRVSGNTIYF
TRBV24-1	NA	NA	TRBJ2-3	TGTGCCACCAGTGATTTGTTGCCGGGGAGAACAGATACGCAGTATTTT	CATSDLLPGRTDTQYF
TRBV6-1	NA	NA	TRBJ1-6	TGTGCCAGCAGTGAGTACATTACAGTCTTT	CASSEYITVF
TRBV19	NA	NA	TRBJ2-5	TGTGCCAGCAGCCCGGGGCACCAGGGGTGGGAGACCCAGTACTTC	CASSPGHQGWETQYF
TRBV6-5	NA	NA	TRBJ1-5	TGTGCCAGCAGTCCGACAGTAGCCCAGCCCCAGCATTTT	CASSPTVAQPQHF
TRBV19	NA	NA	TRBJ1-1	TGTGCCAGTAGCCCAGGACAGAGTCAGCCAACGAACACTGAAGCTTTCTTT	CASSPGQSQPTNTEAFF
TRBV5-1	NA	NA	TRBJ1-2	TGCGCCAGCAGCTTGGGAGAGGCGGTCTATGGCTACACCTTC	CASSLGEAVYGYTF
TRBV5-8	NA	TRBD2	TRBJ2-1	TGTGCCAGCAGCTTGGGTCTAGCGGGGGACTACAATGAGCAGTTCTTC	CASSLGLAGDYNEQFF
TRBV29-1	NA	NA	TRBJ2-3	TGCAGCGACAGGGATAACACAGATACGCAGTATTTT	CSDRDNTDTQYF
TRBV2	NA	NA	TRBJ2-5	TGTGCCAGCAGTGAAGTTGGTGGGGGGGGCTCTGAGACCCAGTACTTC	CASSEVGGGGSETQYF
TRBV12-3/TRBV12-4	NA	NA	TRBJ1-5	TGTGCCAGCAGGACAGGCGTCTTTCAGCCCCAGCATTTT	CASRTGVFQPQHF
TRBV7-2	NA	TRBD1	TRBJ1-3	TGTGCCAGCAGCTTAGGAGTGACAGGGGGAAACACCATATATTTT	CASSLGVTGGNTIYF
TRBV20-1	NA	TRBD1	TRBJ1-3	TGCAGTGCTAGTGGTAGGGGGCTGGCTGGAAACACCATATATTTT	CSASGRGLAGNTIYF
TRBV18	NA	NA	TRBJ1-1	TGTGCCAGCTCATACACAGGGAACACTGAAGCTTTCTTT	CASSYTGNTEAFF
TRBV24-1	NA	TRBD1	TRBJ2-1	TGTGCCACCAGTGATTTCGGGACAGGGTCTACCCATGAGCAGTTCTTC	CATSDFGTGSTHEQFF
TRBV30	NA	TRBD2	TRBJ2-1	TGTGCCTGGAGTGGAGTCCCAGCGGGAGGGTCCAATGAGCAGTTCTTC	CAWSGVPAGGSNEQFF
TRBV6-2/TRBV6-3	NA	TRBD2	TRBJ2-7	TGTGCCAGCAGTTCAAATAGCGGGAGCGAGCAGTACTTC	CASSSNSGSEQYF
TRBV19	NA	TRBD1	TRBJ1-2	TGTGCCAGTAGCTCCTTTCGGACAGGGTGGGATGGCTACACCTTC	CASSSFRTGWDGYTF